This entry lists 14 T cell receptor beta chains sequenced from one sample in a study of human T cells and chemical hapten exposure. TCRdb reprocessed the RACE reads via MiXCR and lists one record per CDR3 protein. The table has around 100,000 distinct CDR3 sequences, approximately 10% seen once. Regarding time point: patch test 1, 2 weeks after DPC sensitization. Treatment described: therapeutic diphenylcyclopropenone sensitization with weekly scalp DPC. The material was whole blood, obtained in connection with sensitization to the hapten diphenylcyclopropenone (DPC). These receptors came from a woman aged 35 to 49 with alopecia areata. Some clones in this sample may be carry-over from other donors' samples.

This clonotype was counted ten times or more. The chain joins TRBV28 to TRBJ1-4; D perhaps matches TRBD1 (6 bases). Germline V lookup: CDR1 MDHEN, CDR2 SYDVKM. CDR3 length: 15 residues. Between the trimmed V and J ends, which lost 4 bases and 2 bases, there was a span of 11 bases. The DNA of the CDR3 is TGTGCCAGCAGTTCCCCGGGGGCTACTAATGAAAAACTGTTTTTT. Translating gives CASSSPGATNEKLFF.

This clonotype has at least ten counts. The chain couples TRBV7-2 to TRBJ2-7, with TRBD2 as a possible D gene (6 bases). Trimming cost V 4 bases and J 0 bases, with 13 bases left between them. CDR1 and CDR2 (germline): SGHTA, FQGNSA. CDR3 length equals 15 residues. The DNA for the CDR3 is TGTGCCAGCAGCTGGTCTACCGGGAGCTCCTACGAGCAGTACTTC. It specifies CASSWSTGSSYEQYF.

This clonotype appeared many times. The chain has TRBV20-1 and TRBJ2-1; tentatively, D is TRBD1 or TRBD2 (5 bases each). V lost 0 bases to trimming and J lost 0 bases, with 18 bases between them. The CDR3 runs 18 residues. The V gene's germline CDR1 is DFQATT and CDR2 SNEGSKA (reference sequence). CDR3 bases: TGCAGTGCTAGAGAGACCCGGGACCCAAAGAGCTCCTACAATGAGCAGTTCTTC. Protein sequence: CSARETRDPKSSYNEQFF.

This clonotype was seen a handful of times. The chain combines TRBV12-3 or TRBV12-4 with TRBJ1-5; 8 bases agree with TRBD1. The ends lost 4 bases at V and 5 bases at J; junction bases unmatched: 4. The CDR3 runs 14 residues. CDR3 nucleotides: TGTGCCAGCAGTTGGACAGGGAAGGATCAGCCCCAGCATTTT. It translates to CASSWTGKDQPQHF.

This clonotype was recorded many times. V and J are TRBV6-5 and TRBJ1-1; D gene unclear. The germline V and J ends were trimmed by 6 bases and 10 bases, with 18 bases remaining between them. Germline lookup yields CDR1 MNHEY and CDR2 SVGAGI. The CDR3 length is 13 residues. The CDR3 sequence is CASRPGRKEGAFF. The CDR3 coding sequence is TGTGCCAGCAGGCCCGGACGGAAGGAGGGAGCTTTCTTT.

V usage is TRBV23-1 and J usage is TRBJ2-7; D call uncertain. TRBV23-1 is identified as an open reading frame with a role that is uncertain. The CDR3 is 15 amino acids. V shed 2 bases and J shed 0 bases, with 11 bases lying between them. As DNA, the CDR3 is TGCGCCAGCAGTCAAGCACCAACGAGCTCCTACGAGCAGTACTTC. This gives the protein CASSQAPTSSYEQYF.

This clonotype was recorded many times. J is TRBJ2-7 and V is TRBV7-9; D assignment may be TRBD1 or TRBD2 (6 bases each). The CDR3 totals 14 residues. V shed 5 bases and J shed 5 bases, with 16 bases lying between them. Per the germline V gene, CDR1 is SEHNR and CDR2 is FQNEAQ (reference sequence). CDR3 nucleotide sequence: TGTGCCAGCAGCCCTACGGGGGCTACCGACGAGCAGTACTTC. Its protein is CASSPTGATDEQYF.

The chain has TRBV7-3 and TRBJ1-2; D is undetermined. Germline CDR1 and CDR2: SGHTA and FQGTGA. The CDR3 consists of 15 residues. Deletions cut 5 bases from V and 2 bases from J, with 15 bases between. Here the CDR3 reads CASSPGGSVNYGYTF. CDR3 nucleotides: TGTGCCAGCAGCCCGGGCGGCAGTGTGAACTATGGCTACACCTTC.

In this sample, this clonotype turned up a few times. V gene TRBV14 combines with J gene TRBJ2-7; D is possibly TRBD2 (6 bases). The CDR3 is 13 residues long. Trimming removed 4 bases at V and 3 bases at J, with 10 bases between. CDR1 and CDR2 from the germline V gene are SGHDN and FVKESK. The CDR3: CASSPAGSYEQYF. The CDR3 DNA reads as TGTGCCAGCAGCCCGGCGGGGAGCTACGAGCAGTACTTC.

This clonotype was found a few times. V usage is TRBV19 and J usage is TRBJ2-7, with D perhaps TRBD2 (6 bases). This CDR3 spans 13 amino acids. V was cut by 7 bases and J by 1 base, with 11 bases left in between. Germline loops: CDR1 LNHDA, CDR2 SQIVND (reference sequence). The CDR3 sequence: CASNPGDSYEQYF. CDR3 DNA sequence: TGTGCCAGTAATCCGGGAGATTCCTACGAGCAGTACTTC.

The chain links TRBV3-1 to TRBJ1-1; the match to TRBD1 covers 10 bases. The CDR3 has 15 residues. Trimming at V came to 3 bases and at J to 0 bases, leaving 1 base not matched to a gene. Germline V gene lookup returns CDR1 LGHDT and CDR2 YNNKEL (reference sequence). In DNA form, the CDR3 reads TGTGCCAGCAGCCAGGACAGGGGGTTGAACACTGAAGCTTTCTTT. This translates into CASSQDRGLNTEAFF.

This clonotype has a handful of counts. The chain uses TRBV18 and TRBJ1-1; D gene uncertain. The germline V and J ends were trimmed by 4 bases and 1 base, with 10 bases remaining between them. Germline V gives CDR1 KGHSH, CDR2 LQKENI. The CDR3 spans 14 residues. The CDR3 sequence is CASSLMLPNTEAFF. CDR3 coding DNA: TGTGCCAGCTCACTCATGTTACCGAACACTGAAGCTTTCTTT.

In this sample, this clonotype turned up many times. Here the CDR3 reads CASSRRQGANEAFF. DNA of the CDR3: TGTGCCAGCAGCCGCAGGCAGGGGGCCAATGAAGCTTTCTTT. The rearrangement joins TRBV5-6 to TRBJ1-1; 8 nucleotides align to TRBD1. The germline V gene has CDR1 SGHDT and CDR2 YYEEEE. The CDR3 totals 14 residues. Trimming cost V 4 bases and J 7 bases; bases outside gene matches: 9. The full variable domain, in which reference TRBV5-6 and TRBJ1-1 provide the parts outside the CDR3, is DAGVTQSPTHLIKTRGQQVTLRCSPKSGHDTVSWYQQALGQGPQFIFQYYEEEERQRGNFPDRFSGHQFPNYSSELNVNALLLGDSALYLCASSRRQGANEAFFGQGTRLTVV.

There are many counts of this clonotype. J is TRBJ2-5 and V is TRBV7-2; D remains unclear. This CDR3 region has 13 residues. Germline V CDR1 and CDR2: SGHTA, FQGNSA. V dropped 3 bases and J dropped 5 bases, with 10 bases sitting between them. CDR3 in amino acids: CASSLGPLETQYF. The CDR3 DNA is TGTGCCAGCAGCTTGGGCCCTTTGGAGACCCAGTACTTC. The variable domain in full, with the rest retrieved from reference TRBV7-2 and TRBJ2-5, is GAGVSQSPSNKVTEKGKDVELRCDPISGHTALYWYRQSLGQGLEFLIYFQGNSAPDKSGLPSDRFSAERTGGSVSTLTIQRTQQEDSAVYLCASSLGPLETQYFGPGTRLLVL.